The rows below give T cell receptor beta chains drawn from one sample of a study of T cell responses to AZD1222 COVID-19 vaccine. Clones were read by immunoSEQ multiplex PCR, and TCRdb kept only the in-frame ones, dropping some. Of around 130,000 clones listed, 70% to 90% are singletons. The input for sequencing was peripheral blood, taken on day 0 of AZD1222 vaccination. These receptor sequences come from an adult in good health. The CDR3 runs from the conserved cysteine through the conserved F or W. A D gene is named only where the DNA matches it firmly. Only some rows state a clone size, as once, few, many or a class for expanded clones.

V gene: TRBV7-2
J gene: TRBJ2-7
D gene: TRBD2
clone size: -
CDR3 DNA: TGTGCCAGCAGTTCTGCCCGACTAGCGGGGGGGCAGTACGAGCAGTACTTC
CDR3 protein: CASSSARLAGGQYEQYF

V gene: TRBV5-1
J gene: TRBJ2-3
D gene: TRBD1
clone size: -
CDR3 DNA: TGCGCCAGCAGCCCAGGACAGGGCCCCGGCACAGATACGCAGTATTTT
CDR3 protein: CASSPGQGPGTDTQYF

V gene: TRBV7-2
J gene: TRBJ2-2
D gene: -
clone size: -
CDR3 DNA: TGTGCCAGCAGCTTAAACCCGGTAGCGGCCCCCGGGGAGCTGTTTTTT
CDR3 protein: CASSLNPVAAPGELFF

V gene: TRBV6-2/TRBV6-3
J gene: TRBJ2-5
D gene: -
clone size: -
CDR3 DNA: TGTGCCAGCAGTTACTATGCAGGGAAAGAGACCCAGTACTTC
CDR3 protein: CASSYYAGKETQYF

V gene: TRBV7-9
J gene: TRBJ1-3
D gene: -
clone size: -
CDR3 DNA: TGTGCCAGCAGCGCTTTAAATCAGGGTAGGGGAAACACCATATATTTT
CDR3 protein: CASSALNQGRGNTIYF

V gene: TRBV3-1/TRBV3-2
J gene: TRBJ2-3
D gene: -
clone size: -
CDR3 DNA: TGTGCCAGCAGCCAAGGGGGGGCCAAAGGCACAGATACGCAGTATTTT
CDR3 protein: CASSQGGAKGTDTQYF

V gene: TRBV9
J gene: TRBJ2-7
D gene: TRBD2
clone size: -
CDR3 DNA: TGTGCCAGCAGCGTAGCGAGCGGGAGGTCCTACGAGCAGTACTTC
CDR3 protein: CASSVASGRSYEQYF

V gene: TRBV28
J gene: TRBJ2-3
D gene: -
clone size: -
CDR3 DNA: TGTGCCAGCAGTACCATTAGGGGGTCGGACCCAGATACGCAGTATTTT
CDR3 protein: CASSTIRGSDPDTQYF

V gene: TRBV9
J gene: TRBJ1-1
D gene: -
clone size: once
CDR3 DNA: TGTGCCAGCAGCGTAGAGGGGGACGGGTTGACTGAAGCTTTCTTT
CDR3 protein: CASSVEGDGLTEAFF

V gene: TRBV15
J gene: TRBJ1-5
D gene: -
clone size: -
CDR3 DNA: TGTGCCACCAGCAGCCATAGGTCCTTGGGGTATCAGCCCCAGCATTTT
CDR3 protein: CATSSHRSLGYQPQHF

V gene: TRBV5-4
J gene: TRBJ2-1
D gene: TRBD2
clone size: -
CDR3 DNA: TGTGCCATCCCCTCCGGGACTAGCCGGTTGAGCTCCTACAATGAGCAGTTCTTC
CDR3 protein: CAIPSGTSRLSSYNEQFF

V gene: TRBV12-2
J gene: TRBJ1-1
D gene: -
clone size: -
CDR3 DNA: TGTGCAAGTCGCTTAGTACAGGGGCTACCTGAAGCTTTCTTT
CDR3 protein: CASRLVQGLPEAFF

V gene: TRBV10-3
J gene: TRBJ1-1
D gene: -
clone size: few
CDR3 DNA: TGTGCCATCAGCGACCGACCGAACACTGAAGCTTTCTTT
CDR3 protein: CAISDRPNTEAFF

V gene: TRBV7-3
J gene: TRBJ2-1
D gene: -
clone size: -
CDR3 DNA: TGTGCCAGCAGCAAATCAGGGGCTCGAGGGGATGAGCAGTTCTTC
CDR3 protein: CASSKSGARGDEQFF

V gene: TRBV6-1
J gene: TRBJ1-5
D gene: -
clone size: -
CDR3 DNA: TGTGCCAGCAGTGATCCCATGACAGGCCCCAATCAGCCCCAGCATTTT
CDR3 protein: CASSDPMTGPNQPQHF

V gene: TRBV29-1
J gene: TRBJ1-1
D gene: -
clone size: -
CDR3 DNA: TGCAGCGTTTCCAGAGTCGCTGAAGCTTTCTTT
CDR3 protein: CSVSRVAEAFF

V gene: TRBV6-1
J gene: TRBJ2-7
D gene: TRBD2
clone size: -
CDR3 DNA: TGTGCCAGCAGTGAATATTTGGGGCTCGGGCGGGAGGCCTACGAGCAGTACTTC
CDR3 protein: CASSEYLGLGREAYEQYF

V gene: TRBV3-1/TRBV3-2
J gene: TRBJ1-4
D gene: -
clone size: few
CDR3 DNA: TGTGCCAGCAGCCTCCAGCCCCTCGGACAGAAAGGAAAACTGTTTTTT
CDR3 protein: CASSLQPLGQKGKLFF

V gene: TRBV9
J gene: TRBJ2-6
D gene: -
clone size: -
CDR3 DNA: TGTGCCAGCAGCGTCTACAGGGAATCAAGCTCTGGGGCCAACGTCCTGACTTTC
CDR3 protein: CASSVYRESSSGANVLTF

V gene: TRBV12-3/TRBV12-4
J gene: TRBJ2-3
D gene: TRBD1
clone size: -
CDR3 DNA: TGTGCCAGCAGTTTAGAGGGGGCCGGCACGCAGTATTTT
CDR3 protein: CASSLEGAGTQYF

V gene: TRBV30
J gene: TRBJ1-1
D gene: TRBD1
clone size: few
CDR3 DNA: TGTGCCTGGGATAAGACAGGGGGGACTGAAGCTTTCTTT
CDR3 protein: CAWDKTGGTEAFF

V gene: TRBV18
J gene: TRBJ1-5
D gene: -
clone size: -
CDR3 DNA: TGTGCCAGCTCACCTACTGGGAGTAGCAATCAGCCCCAGCATTTT
CDR3 protein: CASSPTGSSNQPQHF

V gene: TRBV6-5
J gene: TRBJ2-1
D gene: -
clone size: -
CDR3 DNA: TGTGCCAGCAGTTACTTAGGAGCCGAGCAGTTCTTC
CDR3 protein: CASSYLGAEQFF

V gene: TRBV5-8
J gene: TRBJ1-6
D gene: -
clone size: -
CDR3 DNA: TGTGCCAGCAGCCTCTTTCCAGGGAATTATTCACCCCTCCACTTT
CDR3 protein: CASSLFPGNYSPLHF

V gene: TRBV15
J gene: TRBJ1-2
D gene: -
clone size: -
CDR3 DNA: TGTGCCACCAGCAGAGAGGTGGCGGGCACGGGGGGCTACACCTTC
CDR3 protein: CATSREVAGTGGYTF

V gene: TRBV11-2
J gene: TRBJ1-1
D gene: -
clone size: few
CDR3 DNA: TGTGCCACCAACTTGGGGTCCGGGAGAAGCCTTATGAACACTGAAGCTTTCTTT
CDR3 protein: CATNLGSGRSLMNTEAFF

V gene: TRBV2
J gene: TRBJ1-1
D gene: TRBD1
clone size: -
CDR3 DNA: TGTGCCAGCAGTGGGGACAGCAACACTGAAGCTTTCTTT
CDR3 protein: CASSGDSNTEAFF

V gene: TRBV5-6
J gene: TRBJ2-3
D gene: TRBD2
clone size: -
CDR3 DNA: TGTGCCAGCAGCTTACGACTAGCGGGAGGCCCGGATACGCAGTATTTT
CDR3 protein: CASSLRLAGGPDTQYF

V gene: TRBV2
J gene: TRBJ1-4
D gene: -
clone size: -
CDR3 DNA: TGTGCCAGCAGCCGAGACAGTCTTGCAACTAATGAAAAACTGTTTTTT
CDR3 protein: CASSRDSLATNEKLFF

V gene: TRBV24-1
J gene: TRBJ1-5
D gene: -
clone size: -
CDR3 DNA: TGCGCTACACAGGGTTTGGGCAATCAGCCCCAGCATTTT
CDR3 protein: CATQGLGNQPQHF

V gene: TRBV11-2
J gene: TRBJ2-4
D gene: TRBD1
clone size: -
CDR3 DNA: TGTGCCAGCAGCTCCTGGGACAGGGGGAGCGGGGCGGCCAAAAACATTCAGTACTTC
CDR3 protein: CASSSWDRGSGAAKNIQYF

V gene: TRBV5-4
J gene: TRBJ1-2
D gene: -
clone size: -
CDR3 DNA: TGTGCCAGCAGCTTTCGAGGGGGTAACTATGGCTACACCTTC
CDR3 protein: CASSFRGGNYGYTF

V gene: TRBV19
J gene: TRBJ1-3
D gene: -
clone size: -
CDR3 DNA: TGTGCCAGTACCCAGTGGAACTCTGGAAACACCATATATTTT
CDR3 protein: CASTQWNSGNTIYF

V gene: TRBV4-2
J gene: TRBJ2-7
D gene: -
clone size: -
CDR3 DNA: TGTGCCAGCAGCCAGGGACATGTCTACGAGCAGTACTTC
CDR3 protein: CASSQGHVYEQYF

V gene: TRBV27
J gene: TRBJ2-6
D gene: TRBD2
clone size: -
CDR3 DNA: TGTGCCAGCAGTTTATGGGAGGGTGGGGCCAACGTCCTGACTTTC
CDR3 protein: CASSLWEGGANVLTF

V gene: TRBV5-1
J gene: TRBJ1-1
D gene: -
clone size: -
CDR3 DNA: TGCGCCAGCAGCTCCCTCGGGACGAACACTGAAGCTTTCTTT
CDR3 protein: CASSSLGTNTEAFF

V gene: TRBV19
J gene: TRBJ1-1
D gene: -
clone size: -
CDR3 DNA: TGTGCCAGTAGTATATGGGGGGGGGAGAACACTGAAGCTTTCTTT
CDR3 protein: CASSIWGGENTEAFF

V gene: TRBV28
J gene: TRBJ1-5
D gene: -
clone size: -
CDR3 DNA: TGTGCCAGCACCCTGGGGTTAGGGAATCAGCCCCAGCATTTT
CDR3 protein: CASTLGLGNQPQHF

V gene: TRBV7-3
J gene: TRBJ2-3
D gene: TRBD2
clone size: -
CDR3 DNA: TGTGCCAGCAGCCGGGGACTAGCGGGAGCCGATACGCAGTATTTT
CDR3 protein: CASSRGLAGADTQYF

V gene: TRBV5-4
J gene: TRBJ2-5
D gene: -
clone size: -
CDR3 DNA: TGTGCCAGCAGCTTCCCTGGGTGGGAGACCCAGTACTTC
CDR3 protein: CASSFPGWETQYF

V gene: TRBV4-1
J gene: TRBJ1-6
D gene: -
clone size: once
CDR3 DNA: TGCGCCAGCAGCCAAGATTGGGCAGGGAATAATTCACCCCTCCACTTT
CDR3 protein: CASSQDWAGNNSPLHF

V gene: TRBV12-2
J gene: TRBJ1-5
D gene: -
clone size: few
CDR3 DNA: TGTGCAAGTCGCTGCCCGGACAGGGACAGGACGGGGATCAATCAGCCCCAGCATTTT
CDR3 protein: CASRCPDRDRTGINQPQHF

V gene: TRBV9
J gene: TRBJ2-2
D gene: -
clone size: -
CDR3 DNA: TGTGCCAGCAGCGTAAGAGAGAACACCGGGGAGCTGTTTTTT
CDR3 protein: CASSVRENTGELFF

V gene: TRBV28
J gene: TRBJ2-1
D gene: TRBD2
clone size: -
CDR3 DNA: TGTGCCAGCAGTTTCGGGGGAGGGAGGAATGAGCAGTTCTTC
CDR3 protein: CASSFGGGRNEQFF

V gene: TRBV5-1
J gene: TRBJ2-5
D gene: TRBD1
clone size: -
CDR3 DNA: TGCGCCAGCAGCGATGGACAGGTAGAGACCCAGTACTTC
CDR3 protein: CASSDGQVETQYF

V gene: TRBV11-3
J gene: TRBJ2-2
D gene: -
clone size: -
CDR3 DNA: TGTGCCAGCAGCCGACTTACGGGGGCCGGGGAGCTGTTTTTT
CDR3 protein: CASSRLTGAGELFF

V gene: TRBV5-6
J gene: TRBJ2-5
D gene: TRBD2
clone size: -
CDR3 DNA: TGTGCCAGCAGCTTGGTGACTAGCGGGGTTCAAGAGACCCAGTACTTC
CDR3 protein: CASSLVTSGVQETQYF

V gene: TRBV4-2
J gene: TRBJ1-4
D gene: -
clone size: -
CDR3 DNA: TGTGCCAGCAGCCCAGGGGTCGGGCAGGGAGGTGAAAAACTGTTTTTT
CDR3 protein: CASSPGVGQGGEKLFF

V gene: TRBV30
J gene: TRBJ1-6
D gene: -
clone size: -
CDR3 DNA: TGTGCCTGGAGTATGTATGAGGGAATTAATTCACCCCTCCACTTT
CDR3 protein: CAWSMYEGINSPLHF

V gene: TRBV4-1
J gene: TRBJ1-4
D gene: TRBD1
clone size: once
CDR3 DNA: TGCGCCAGCAGCCAACCAGGGTGGACAGGGCTTAAACTGTTTTTT
CDR3 protein: CASSQPGWTGLKLFF

V gene: TRBV5-5
J gene: TRBJ2-1
D gene: TRBD2
clone size: -
CDR3 DNA: TGTGCCAGCAGCTGGCTAGCGGAACCCTACAATGAGCAGTTCTTC
CDR3 protein: CASSWLAEPYNEQFF

V gene: TRBV30
J gene: TRBJ1-3
D gene: TRBD1
clone size: -
CDR3 DNA: TGTGCCTGTATCCGGGACAGGGGTGGAAACACCATATATTTT
CDR3 protein: CACIRDRGGNTIYF

V gene: TRBV5-8
J gene: TRBJ1-6
D gene: -
clone size: -
CDR3 DNA: TGTGCCAGCAGCCAAGGATCCCTGCCAAATTCACCCCTCCACTTT
CDR3 protein: CASSQGSLPNSPLHF

V gene: TRBV7-9
J gene: TRBJ2-7
D gene: -
clone size: -
CDR3 DNA: TGTGCCAGCAGCTTATATCCCTACGAGCAGTACTTC
CDR3 protein: CASSLYPYEQYF

V gene: TRBV7-8
J gene: TRBJ2-1
D gene: -
clone size: -
CDR3 DNA: TGTGCCAGCAGCAACTACAGGGCTTTCAATGAGCAGTTCTTC
CDR3 protein: CASSNYRAFNEQFF

V gene: TRBV4-3
J gene: TRBJ2-1
D gene: -
clone size: -
CDR3 DNA: TGCGCCAGCAGCCAAGATAGTATTCGGGATGAGCAGTTCTTC
CDR3 protein: CASSQDSIRDEQFF

V gene: TRBV2
J gene: TRBJ2-3
D gene: -
clone size: -
CDR3 DNA: TGTGCCAGCAGTGTGCAGGGCACAGATACGCAGTATTTT
CDR3 protein: CASSVQGTDTQYF

V gene: TRBV12-3/TRBV12-4
J gene: TRBJ1-4
D gene: -
clone size: -
CDR3 DNA: TGTGCCAGCGGCCAACAGATAAATGAAAAACTGTTTTTT
CDR3 protein: CASGQQINEKLFF